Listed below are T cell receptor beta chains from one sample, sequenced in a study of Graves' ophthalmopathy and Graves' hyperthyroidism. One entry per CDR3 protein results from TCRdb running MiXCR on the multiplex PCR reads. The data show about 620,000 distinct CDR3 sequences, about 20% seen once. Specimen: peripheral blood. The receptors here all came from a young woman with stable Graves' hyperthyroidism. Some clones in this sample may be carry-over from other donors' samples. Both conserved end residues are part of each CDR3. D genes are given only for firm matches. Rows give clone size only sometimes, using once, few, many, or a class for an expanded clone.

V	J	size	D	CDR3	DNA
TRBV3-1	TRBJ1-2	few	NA	CASSPLTANYGYTF	TGTGCCAGCAGCCCCCTGACAGCTAACTATGGCTACACCTTC
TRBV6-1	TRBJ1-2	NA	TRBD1	CASRHTQGARLGYTF	TGTGCCAGCAGACACACACAGGGGGCACGGCTAGGCTACACCTTC
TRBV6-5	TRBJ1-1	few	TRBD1	CASSYVRTGGTEAFF	TGTGCCAGCAGTTACGTCCGGACAGGGGGAACTGAAGCTTTCTTT
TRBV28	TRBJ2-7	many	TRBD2	CASSRLAGTSYEQYF	TGTGCCAGCTCGAGACTAGCGGGTACTTCCTACGAGCAGTACTTC
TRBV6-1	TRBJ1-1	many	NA	CASGGPLNTEAFF	TGTGCCAGCGGGGGACCCTTGAACACTGAAGCTTTCTTT
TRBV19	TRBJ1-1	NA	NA	CASTAKAFLGEAFF	TGTGCCAGTACCGCGAAGGCTTTCCTGGGTGAAGCTTTCTTT
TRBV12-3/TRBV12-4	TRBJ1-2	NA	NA	CASRIVDRTRGYTF	TGTGCCAGCAGGATCGTCGACAGGACTCGTGGCTACACCTTC
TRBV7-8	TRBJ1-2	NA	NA	CASSLVTSSYGYTF	TGTGCCAGCAGCTTAGTTACCAGCTCATATGGCTACACCTTC
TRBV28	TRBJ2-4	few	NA	CASSLFRSLAKNIKYF	TGTGCCAGCAGTTTATTCAGGTCACTAGCCAAAAACATTAAGTACTTC
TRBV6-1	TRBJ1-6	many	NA	CASSEKWALHF	TGTGCCAGCAGTGAAAAGTGGGCCCTCCACTTT
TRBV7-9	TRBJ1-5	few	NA	CASSVGTDDNQPQHF	TGTGCCAGCAGCGTTGGGACCGACGATAATCAGCCCCAGCATTTT
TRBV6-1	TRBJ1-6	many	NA	CASSDQNNSPLHF	TGTGCCAGCAGTGACCAGAATAATTCACCCCTCCACTTT
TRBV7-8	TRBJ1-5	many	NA	CASSLAGSSNQPQHF	TGTGCCAGCAGCTTAGCCGGCAGTAGCAATCAGCCCCAGCATTTT
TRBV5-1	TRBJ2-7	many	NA	CASSLGQGGDEQYF	TGCGCCAGCAGCTTGGGGCAGGGTGGCGACGAGCAGTACTTC
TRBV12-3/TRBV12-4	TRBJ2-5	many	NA	CASSQNAGHVNQETQYF	TGTGCCAGCAGTCAAAACGCGGGACACGTCAACCAAGAGACCCAGTACTTC
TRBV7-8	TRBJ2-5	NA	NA	CASSLVGGLKTQYF	TGTGCCAGCAGCTTGGTGGGTGGGTTGAAGACCCAGTACTTC
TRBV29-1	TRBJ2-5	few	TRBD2	CSVEESGGETQYF	TGCAGCGTTGAAGAATCGGGGGGGGAGACCCAGTACTTC
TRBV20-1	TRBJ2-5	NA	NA	CSAIAGQGETQYF	TGCAGTGCTATTGCAGGGCAGGGAGAGACCCAGTACTTC
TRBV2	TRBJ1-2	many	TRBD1	CASSYGQGRYGYTF	TGTGCCAGCAGTTACGGACAGGGACGGTATGGCTACACCTTC
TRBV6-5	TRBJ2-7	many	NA	CASSYAPAYEQYF	TGTGCCAGCAGTTATGCCCCGGCGTACGAGCAGTACTTC
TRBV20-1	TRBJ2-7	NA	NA	CSARALPPAGRVGEQYF	TGCAGTGCTAGAGCCTTACCCCCGGCGGGGCGGGTGGGCGAGCAGTACTTC
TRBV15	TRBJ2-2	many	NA	CATSRETGELFF	TGTGCCACCAGCAGAGAGACCGGGGAGCTGTTTTTT
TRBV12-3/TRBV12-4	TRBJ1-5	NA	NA	CASSLTSRPAAQHF	TGTGCCAGCAGTTTGACGTCACGCCCGGCAGCCCAGCATTTT
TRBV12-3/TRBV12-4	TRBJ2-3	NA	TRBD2	CASELAFGTQYF	TGTGCCAGCGAACTAGCGTTCGGTACGCAGTATTTT
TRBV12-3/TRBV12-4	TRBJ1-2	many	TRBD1	CASSPSDREDGYTF	TGTGCCAGCAGTCCGTCGGACAGGGAAGATGGCTACACCTTC
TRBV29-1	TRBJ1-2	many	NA	CSVQNMPINYGYTF	TGCAGCGTCCAGAACATGCCTATTAACTATGGCTACACCTTC
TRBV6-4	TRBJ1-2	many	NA	CASSAENYGYTF	TGTGCCAGCAGTGCAGAAAACTATGGCTACACCTTC
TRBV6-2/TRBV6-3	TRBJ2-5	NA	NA	CASSNRDVRETQYF	TGTGCCAGCAGCAACAGGGACGTAAGAGAGACCCAGTACTTC
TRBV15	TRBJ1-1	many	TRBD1	CATSRRTGNTEAFF	TGTGCCACCAGCAGAAGGACAGGGAACACTGAAGCTTTCTTT
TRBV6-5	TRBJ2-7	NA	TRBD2	CASSYDQIAGGVYEQYF	TGTGCCAGCAGTTACGATCAAATAGCGGGAGGTGTCTACGAGCAGTACTTC
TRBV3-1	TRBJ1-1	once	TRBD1	CASSHFQGGNTEAFF	TGTGCCAGCAGCCATTTTCAGGGGGGGAACACTGAAGCTTTCTTT
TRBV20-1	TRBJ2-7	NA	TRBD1	CSAVDRGKSYEQYF	TGCAGTGCTGTGGACAGGGGCAAGTCCTACGAGCAGTACTTC
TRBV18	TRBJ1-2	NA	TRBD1	CASSPRRDSAFYGYTF	TGTGCCAGCTCACCCCGACGGGACAGCGCCTTTTATGGCTACACCTTC
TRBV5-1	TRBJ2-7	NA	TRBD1	CASSAGQDNYEQYF	TGCGCCAGCAGCGCCGGACAGGATAACTACGAGCAGTACTTC
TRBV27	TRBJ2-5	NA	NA	CASSSIRKETQYF	TGTGCCAGCAGTTCGATCCGAAAAGAGACCCAGTACTTC
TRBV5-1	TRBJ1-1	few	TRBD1	CASGDVQGAGTEAFF	TGCGCCAGCGGGGATGTCCAGGGGGCCGGTACTGAAGCTTTCTTT
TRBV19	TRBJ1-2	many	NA	CASRREYYGYTF	TGTGCCAGTAGGAGGGAGTACTATGGCTACACCTTC
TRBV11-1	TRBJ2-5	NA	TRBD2	CASSFPDGRAVGQETQYF	TGTGCCAGCAGCTTTCCGGACGGGAGGGCTGTGGGGCAAGAGACCCAGTACTTC
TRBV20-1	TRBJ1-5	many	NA	CSARDLQAVGPQHF	TGCAGTGCTAGAGATCTCCAGGCAGTGGGGCCCCAGCATTTT
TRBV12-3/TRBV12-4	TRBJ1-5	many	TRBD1	CASSRGQGNQPQHF	TGTGCCAGCTCCCGAGGACAGGGCAATCAGCCCCAGCATTTT
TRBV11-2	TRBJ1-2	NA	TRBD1	CASSYVPGQGAHGYTF	TGTGCCAGCAGCTACGTCCCGGGACAGGGGGCGCATGGCTACACCTTC
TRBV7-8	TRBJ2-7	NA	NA	CASSSVGGSYEQYF	TGTGCCAGCAGCTCAGTAGGAGGTTCGTACGAGCAGTACTTC
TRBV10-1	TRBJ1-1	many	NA	CASSETMNTEAFF	TGCGCCAGCAGTGAGACTATGAACACTGAAGCTTTCTTT
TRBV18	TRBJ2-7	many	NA	CASSPRTENEQYF	TGTGCCAGCTCACCACGGACAGAGAACGAGCAGTACTTC
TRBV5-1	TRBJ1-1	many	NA	CASSFRPNEAFF	TGCGCCAGCAGCTTCCGCCCCAATGAAGCTTTCTTT
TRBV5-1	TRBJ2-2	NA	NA	CASTLDLTGELFF	TGCGCCAGCACCCTGGACCTGACCGGGGAGCTGTTTTTT
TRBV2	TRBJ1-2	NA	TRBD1	CASRLNRGFGYTF	TGTGCCAGCAGATTGAACAGGGGGTTTGGCTACACCTTC
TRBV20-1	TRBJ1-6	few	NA	CSARVSLDSPLHF	TGCAGTGCTAGAGTGTCCCTGGATTCACCCCTCCACTTT
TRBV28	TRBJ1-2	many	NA	CASRRISGYTF	TGTGCCAGCCGGAGGATCAGTGGCTACACCTTC
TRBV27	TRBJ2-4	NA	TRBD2	CASSFNREVDIQYF	TGTGCCAGCAGTTTTAACCGGGAGGTAGACATTCAGTACTTC
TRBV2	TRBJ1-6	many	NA	CASSPQTGFSPLHF	TGTGCCAGCAGTCCTCAGACAGGTTTTTCACCCCTCCACTTT
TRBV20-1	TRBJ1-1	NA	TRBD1	CSALGTGAFF	TGCAGTGCCCTCGGGACAGGGGCTTTCTTT
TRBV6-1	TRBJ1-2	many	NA	CASSEPGLGRLYGYTF	TGTGCCAGCAGTGAACCGGGTCTGGGAAGGCTCTATGGCTACACCTTC
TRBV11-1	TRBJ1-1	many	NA	CANSLAPSGILTEAFF	TGTGCCAACAGCTTAGCCCCCTCAGGGATTCTCACTGAAGCTTTCTTT
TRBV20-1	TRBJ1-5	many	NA	CSATQVNSNQPQHF	TGCAGTGCTACACAGGTGAATAGCAATCAGCCCCAGCATTTT
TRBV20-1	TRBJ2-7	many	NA	CSARVPGLSYEQYF	TGCAGTGCTAGAGTCCCCGGGCTGTCCTACGAGCAGTACTTC
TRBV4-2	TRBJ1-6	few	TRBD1	CASSRARGQGINSPLHF	TGTGCCAGCAGCCGGGCTCGGGGACAGGGGATTAATTCACCCCTCCACTTT
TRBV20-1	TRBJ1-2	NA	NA	CSASIQGNYGYTF	TGCAGTGCTAGTATCCAGGGAAACTATGGCTACACCTTC
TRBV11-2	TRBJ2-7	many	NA	CASSLRVGGLYF	TGTGCCAGCAGCTTGAGGGTTGGGGGCCTGTACTTC